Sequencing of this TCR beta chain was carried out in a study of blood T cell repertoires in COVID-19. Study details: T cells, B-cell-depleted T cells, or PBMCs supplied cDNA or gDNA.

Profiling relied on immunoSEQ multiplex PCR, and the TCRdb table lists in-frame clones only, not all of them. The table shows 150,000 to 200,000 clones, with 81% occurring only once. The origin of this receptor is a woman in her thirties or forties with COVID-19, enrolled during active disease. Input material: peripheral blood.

CDR3 bases: TGTGCCTGGAGTCCGACAGGGGCTGGCTACACCTTC. As protein: CAWSPTGAGYTF. The gene calls are TRBV30 and TRBJ1-2, with 8 bases fitting TRBD1. CDR1 is GTSNPN, CDR2 SVGIG, per germline (reference sequence). The CDR3 consists of 12 residues. V shed 2 bases, J shed 7 bases, and the junction held 3 bases outside the gene matches. Complete variable domain (other parts from reference TRBV30 and TRBJ1-2): SQTIHQWPATLVQPVGSPLSLECTVEGTSNPNLYWYRQAAGRGLQLLFYSVGIGQISSEVPQNLSASRPQDRQFILSSKKLLLSDSGFYLCAWSPTGAGYTFGSGTRLTVV.